The TCR beta chain described here comes from a study of technical replicates of blood from a few donors. This table comes from immunoSEQ multiplex PCR, and its TCRdb copy is limited to in-frame clones, with some not included. The sample has roughly 97,000 clones; roughly 96% are singletons. The CDR3 is 16 amino acids. Germline loops: CDR1 SGHVS, CDR2 FNYEAQ. The ends lost 2 bases at V and 4 bases at J; junction bases unmatched: 6. The receptor was isolated from a human donor in good health. This chain uses TRBV7-6 with TRBJ1-5, with 9 bases fitting TRBD1. Sample: T cells isolated from PBMCs. CDR3 nucleotide sequence: TGTGCCAGCAGCTTAATGGGACAGGGTTGGAATCAGCCCCAGCATTTT. This encodes CASSLMGQGWNQPQHF.